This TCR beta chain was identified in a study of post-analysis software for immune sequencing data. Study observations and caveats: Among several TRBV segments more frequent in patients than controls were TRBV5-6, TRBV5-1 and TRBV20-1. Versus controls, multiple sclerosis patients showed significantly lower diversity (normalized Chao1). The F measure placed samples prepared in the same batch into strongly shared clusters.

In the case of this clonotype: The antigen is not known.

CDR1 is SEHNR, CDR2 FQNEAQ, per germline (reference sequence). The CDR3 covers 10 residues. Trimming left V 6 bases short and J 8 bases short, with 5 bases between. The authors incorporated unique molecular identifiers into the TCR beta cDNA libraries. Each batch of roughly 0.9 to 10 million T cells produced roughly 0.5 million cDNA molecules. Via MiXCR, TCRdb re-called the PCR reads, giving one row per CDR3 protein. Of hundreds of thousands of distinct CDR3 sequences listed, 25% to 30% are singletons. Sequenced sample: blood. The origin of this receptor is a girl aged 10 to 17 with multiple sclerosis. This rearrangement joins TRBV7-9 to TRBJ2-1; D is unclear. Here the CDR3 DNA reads TGTGCCAGCAGTACCGATGAGCAGTTCTTC. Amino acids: CASSTDEQFF.